The clone carrying this TCR beta chain is a singleton in its sample. Its antigen is as yet unknown. The treatment was: 19 received Ad26.COV2.S at low or high dose, single or two shots; about 5 received placebo; per-sample allocation not given. Following the first vaccine or placebo injection, samples were taken on day 63. Repertoires were generated with immunoSEQ multiplex PCR, while TCRdb's copy carries only in-frame clones and drops some. In the table there are about 680,000 clones, around 89% of which are singletons. This record comes from a study of Ad26.COV2.S vaccination and SARS-CoV-2 variants. At the level of the study: Ad26.COV2.S, an intramuscular injection, was given once or twice 56 days apart.

With V trimmed by 4 bases and J by 5 bases, 9 bases remained unmatched. This CDR3 contains 17 residues. Germline V gene sequence: CDR1 KGHDR, CDR2 SFDVKD. Whole-study results and caveats: Participants in the vaccine arm had higher spike-specific TCR breadth; placebo recipients had lower. Marked by substantial breadth, spike-specific CD8+ and CD4+ T cell responses were reportedly seen after vaccination.

The sample here was peripheral blood, taken in a trial of Ad26.COV2.S vaccine versus placebo. The TCR originated in a person between 18 and 60 years old who received the Ad26.COV2.S COVID-19 vaccine or a placebo. This chain connects TRBV24-1 to TRBJ2-5; 13 nucleotides align to TRBD2. The CDR3 here is CATSDSGLAGVWETQYF. CDR3 in DNA: TGTGCCACCAGTGACAGTGGACTAGCGGGAGTATGGGAGACCCAGTACTTC.